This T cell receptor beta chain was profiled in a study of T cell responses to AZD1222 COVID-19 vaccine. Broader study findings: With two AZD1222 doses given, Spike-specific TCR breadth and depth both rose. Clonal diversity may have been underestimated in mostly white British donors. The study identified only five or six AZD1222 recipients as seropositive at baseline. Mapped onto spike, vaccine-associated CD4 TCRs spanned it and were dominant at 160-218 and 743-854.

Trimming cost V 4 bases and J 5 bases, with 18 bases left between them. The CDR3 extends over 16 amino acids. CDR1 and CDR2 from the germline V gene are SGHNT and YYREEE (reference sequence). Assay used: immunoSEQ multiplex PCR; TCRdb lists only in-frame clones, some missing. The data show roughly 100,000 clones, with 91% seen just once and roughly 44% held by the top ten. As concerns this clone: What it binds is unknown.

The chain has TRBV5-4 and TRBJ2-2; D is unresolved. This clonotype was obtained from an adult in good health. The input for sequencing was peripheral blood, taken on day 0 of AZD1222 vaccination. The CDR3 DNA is TGTGCCAGCAGCCTTCCGGGCAGTTATTCGACCGGGGAGCTGTTTTTT. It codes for CASSLPGSYSTGELFF.